The rows below give T cell receptor beta chains drawn from one sample of a study of identical twins. Using its own MiXCR run on the 5' RACE reads, TCRdb lists one record per CDR3 protein. Of about 200,000 distinct CDR3 sequences listed, 7.5% are singletons. Separately, the same data were catalogued under a study of yellow fever vaccine responses in identical twins.

Sequenced input: memory (CD45RO+) T cells sorted from blood. Receptors originate from a woman in her late teens or twenties in good health. Each CDR3 is given with its conserved first and last residue. A D gene is named only where the DNA matches it firmly. The size field is filled for only some rows; it gives once, few, many or a size class.

v_call: TRBV20-1
clone_size: few
cdr3_length: 15
j_call: TRBJ2-7
d_call: TRBD1
cdr3_nt: TGCAGTGCCCCCCCGGCGTCAGGGGGCTTCAGGGAGCAGTACTTC
cdr3_aa: CSAPPASGGFREQYF

v_call: TRBV20-1
clone_size: NA
cdr3_length: 14
j_call: TRBJ1-5
d_call: NA
cdr3_nt: TGCAGTGCCCTTCTTCCTAATAGCAATCAGCCCCAGCATTTT
cdr3_aa: CSALLPNSNQPQHF

v_call: TRBV29-1
clone_size: many
cdr3_length: 13
j_call: TRBJ2-3
d_call: NA
cdr3_nt: TGCAGCGTTGAGCCAGGCAGCACAGATACGCAGTATTTT
cdr3_aa: CSVEPGSTDTQYF

v_call: TRBV2
clone_size: NA
cdr3_length: 18
j_call: TRBJ2-3
d_call: TRBD2
cdr3_nt: TGTGCCAGCAGTGCAGGAGCCCCGGGACTAGCGGGTGAAGATACGCAGTATTTT
cdr3_aa: CASSAGAPGLAGEDTQYF

v_call: TRBV6-5
clone_size: many
cdr3_length: 16
j_call: TRBJ2-3
d_call: TRBD1
cdr3_nt: TGTGCCAGCAGTAGCACCGGGACAGCCTACACAGATACGCAGTATTTT
cdr3_aa: CASSSTGTAYTDTQYF

v_call: TRBV2
clone_size: NA
cdr3_length: 14
j_call: TRBJ2-5
d_call: TRBD2
cdr3_nt: TGTGCCAGCAGTGGTGGCGGGGGGGAAGAGACCCAGTACTTC
cdr3_aa: CASSGGGGEETQYF

v_call: TRBV7-6
clone_size: NA
cdr3_length: 16
j_call: TRBJ1-1
d_call: TRBD1
cdr3_nt: TGTGCCAGCAGTCCCAGACAGGGCCGTATGAACACTGAAGCTTTCTTT
cdr3_aa: CASSPRQGRMNTEAFF

v_call: TRBV7-9
clone_size: once
cdr3_length: 17
j_call: TRBJ2-2
d_call: NA
cdr3_nt: TGTGCCAGCAGTTACCATAGCTGGGCCCTAAACACCGGGGAGCTGTTTTTT
cdr3_aa: CASSYHSWALNTGELFF

v_call: TRBV5-1
clone_size: NA
cdr3_length: 17
j_call: TRBJ2-7
d_call: NA
cdr3_nt: TGCGCCAGCAGCTCCGAGGTCTTGGTCGGTGGCTCCTACGAGCAGTACTTC
cdr3_aa: CASSSEVLVGGSYEQYF

v_call: TRBV6-5
clone_size: NA
cdr3_length: 18
j_call: TRBJ2-3
d_call: TRBD2
cdr3_nt: TGTGCCAGCAGTTACGGGACTAGCGGAGCCACTAGCACAGATACGCAGTATTTT
cdr3_aa: CASSYGTSGATSTDTQYF

v_call: TRBV5-1
clone_size: NA
cdr3_length: 12
j_call: TRBJ1-1
d_call: NA
cdr3_nt: TGCGCCAGCAGCTCAAGTCAGGGGGAAGCTTTCTTT
cdr3_aa: CASSSSQGEAFF

v_call: TRBV14
clone_size: few
cdr3_length: 13
j_call: TRBJ1-6
d_call: NA
cdr3_nt: TGTGCCAGCAGCCGAACGAAGAATTCACCCCTCCACTTT
cdr3_aa: CASSRTKNSPLHF

v_call: TRBV2
clone_size: once
cdr3_length: 15
j_call: TRBJ2-3
d_call: NA
cdr3_nt: TGTGCCAGCAGGGCCCAGGGCATCAGCACAGATACGCAGTATTTT
cdr3_aa: CASRAQGISTDTQYF

v_call: TRBV9
clone_size: many
cdr3_length: 15
j_call: TRBJ2-1
d_call: TRBD1
cdr3_nt: TGTGCCAGCAGCAAAGGGACAGAGTACTACAATGAGCAGTTCTTC
cdr3_aa: CASSKGTEYYNEQFF

v_call: TRBV27
clone_size: few
cdr3_length: 16
j_call: TRBJ2-1
d_call: NA
cdr3_nt: TGTGCCAGCAGTTTAGGGAGTTGGCGGTTGAGCGCTGAGCAGTTCTTC
cdr3_aa: CASSLGSWRLSAEQFF

v_call: TRBV24-1
clone_size: many
cdr3_length: 19
j_call: TRBJ2-3
d_call: TRBD2
cdr3_nt: TGTGCCACCAGTGACCCCTCCAGGGCGGGAGGGCCTCGAACAGATACGCAGTATTTT
cdr3_aa: CATSDPSRAGGPRTDTQYF

v_call: TRBV9
clone_size: few
cdr3_length: 14
j_call: TRBJ2-1
d_call: NA
cdr3_nt: TGTGCCAGCAGCGCAGACAGAGTAAACAATGAGCAGTTCTTC
cdr3_aa: CASSADRVNNEQFF

v_call: TRBV3-1
clone_size: many
cdr3_length: 16
j_call: TRBJ2-3
d_call: NA
cdr3_nt: TGTGCCAGCAGCCAAGATTTAAGCCTTGGCACAGATACGCAGTATTTT
cdr3_aa: CASSQDLSLGTDTQYF

v_call: TRBV5-6
clone_size: many
cdr3_length: 16
j_call: TRBJ2-1
d_call: TRBD2
cdr3_nt: TGTGCCAGCAGCTTGTACGGCGGGAGCTCCTACAATGAGCAGTTCTTC
cdr3_aa: CASSLYGGSSYNEQFF

v_call: TRBV7-2
clone_size: NA
cdr3_length: 17
j_call: TRBJ2-5
d_call: TRBD2
cdr3_nt: TGTGCCAGCAGCAGGATTCCGGGACTAGCGGGGGGAGAGACCCAGTACTTC
cdr3_aa: CASSRIPGLAGGETQYF

v_call: TRBV10-3
clone_size: NA
cdr3_length: 14
j_call: TRBJ2-3
d_call: NA
cdr3_nt: TGTGCCATCACGTCATCCAGGGGTATCGATACGCAGTATTTT
cdr3_aa: CAITSSRGIDTQYF

v_call: TRBV20-1
clone_size: many
cdr3_length: 17
j_call: TRBJ2-1
d_call: NA
cdr3_nt: TGCAGTGCTAGAGATCACAGGCTCCACGACTCCTACAATGAGCAGTTCTTC
cdr3_aa: CSARDHRLHDSYNEQFF

v_call: TRBV6-1
clone_size: many
cdr3_length: 13
j_call: TRBJ1-5
d_call: NA
cdr3_nt: TGTGCCAGCGCGGTGGAAGGGAATCAGCCCCAGCATTTT
cdr3_aa: CASAVEGNQPQHF

v_call: TRBV20-1
clone_size: many
cdr3_length: 11
j_call: TRBJ2-1
d_call: NA
cdr3_nt: TGCAGTGCCCGGTGGTACAATGAGCAGTTCTTC
cdr3_aa: CSARWYNEQFF